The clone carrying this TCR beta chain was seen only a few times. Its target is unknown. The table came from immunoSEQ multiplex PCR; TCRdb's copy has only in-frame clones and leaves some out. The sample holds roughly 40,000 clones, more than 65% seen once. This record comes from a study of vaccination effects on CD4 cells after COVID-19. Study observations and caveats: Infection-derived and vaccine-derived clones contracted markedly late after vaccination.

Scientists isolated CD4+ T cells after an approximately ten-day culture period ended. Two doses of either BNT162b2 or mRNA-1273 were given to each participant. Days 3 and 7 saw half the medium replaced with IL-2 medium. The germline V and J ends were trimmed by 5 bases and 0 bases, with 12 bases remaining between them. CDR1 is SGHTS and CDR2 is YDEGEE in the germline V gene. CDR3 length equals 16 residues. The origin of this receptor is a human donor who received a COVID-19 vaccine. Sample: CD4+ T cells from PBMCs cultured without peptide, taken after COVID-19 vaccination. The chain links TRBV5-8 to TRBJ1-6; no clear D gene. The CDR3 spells CASSVVRSSYNSPLHF. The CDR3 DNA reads TGTGCCAGCAGTGTCGTGAGGAGCTCCTATAATTCACCCCTCCACTTT.